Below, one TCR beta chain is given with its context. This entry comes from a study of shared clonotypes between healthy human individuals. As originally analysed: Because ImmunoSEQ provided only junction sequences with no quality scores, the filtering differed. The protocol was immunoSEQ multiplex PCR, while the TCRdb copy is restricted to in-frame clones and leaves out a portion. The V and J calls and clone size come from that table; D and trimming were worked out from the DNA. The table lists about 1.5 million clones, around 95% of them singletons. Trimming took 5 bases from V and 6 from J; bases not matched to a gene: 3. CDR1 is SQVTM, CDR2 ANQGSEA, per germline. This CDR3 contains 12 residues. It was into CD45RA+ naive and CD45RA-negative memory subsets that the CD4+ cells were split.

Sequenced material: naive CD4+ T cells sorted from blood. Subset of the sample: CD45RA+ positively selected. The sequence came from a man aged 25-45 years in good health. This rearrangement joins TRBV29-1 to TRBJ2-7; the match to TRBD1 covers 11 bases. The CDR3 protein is CSVRTGGAEQYF. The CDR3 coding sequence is TGCAGCGTTAGGACAGGGGGCGCCGAGCAGTACTTC.